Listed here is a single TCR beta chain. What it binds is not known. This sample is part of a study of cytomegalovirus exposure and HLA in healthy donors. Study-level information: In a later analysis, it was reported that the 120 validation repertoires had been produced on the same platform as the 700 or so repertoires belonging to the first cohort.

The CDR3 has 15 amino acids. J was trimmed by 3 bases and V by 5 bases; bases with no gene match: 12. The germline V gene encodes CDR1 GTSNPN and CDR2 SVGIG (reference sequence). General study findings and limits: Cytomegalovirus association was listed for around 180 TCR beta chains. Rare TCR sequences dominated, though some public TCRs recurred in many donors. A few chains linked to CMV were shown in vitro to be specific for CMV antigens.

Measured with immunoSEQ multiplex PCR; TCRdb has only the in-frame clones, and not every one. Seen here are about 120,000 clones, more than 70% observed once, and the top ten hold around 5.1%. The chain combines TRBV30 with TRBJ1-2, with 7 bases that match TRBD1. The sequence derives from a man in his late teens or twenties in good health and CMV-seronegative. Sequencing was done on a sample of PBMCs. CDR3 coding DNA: TGTGCCTGGGAACCCCGGACAGGCGGGTACTATGGCTACACCTTC. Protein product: CAWEPRTGGYYGYTF. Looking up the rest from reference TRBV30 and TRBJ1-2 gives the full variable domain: SQTIHQWPATLVQPVGSPLSLECTVEGTSNPNLYWYRQAAGRGLQLLFYSVGIGQISSEVPQNLSASRPQDRQFILSSKKLLLSDSGFYLCAWEPRTGGYYGYTFGSGTRLTVV.